A single sample is the source of the 26 T cell receptor beta chains below, sequenced in a study of T cell responses to AZD1222 COVID-19 vaccine. The table came from immunoSEQ multiplex PCR; TCRdb's copy has only in-frame clones and leaves some out. Of about 160,000 clones listed, about 91% are singletons. The sample in question was peripheral blood, obtained on day 0 of MenACWY control vaccination. These receptors were taken from an adult in good health.

The rearrangement joins TRBV27 to TRBJ1-6; tentative D call: TRBD1 (5 bases). This CDR3 is 15 amino acids long. Trimming left V 1 base short and J 10 bases short, with 14 bases between. CDR1 is MNHEY, CDR2 SMNVEV, per germline (reference sequence). The CDR3 loop is CASSLYIERGSPLHF. CDR3 nucleotides: TGTGCCAGCAGTTTATACATAGAAAGGGGCTCACCCCTCCACTTT.

This clone was recorded only once. The chain is built from TRBV6-4 and TRBJ2-1; 7 bases are a match to TRBD2. This CDR3 has 18 amino acids. Trimming removed 3 bases from V and 7 bases from J; junction bases left unmatched: 18. Germline loops: CDR1 MRHNA, CDR2 SNTAGT. This CDR3 reads CASSEDRLAVNSTNEQFF. In DNA form, the CDR3 reads TGTGCCAGCAGTGAAGACCGACTAGCCGTGAACTCTACAAATGAGCAGTTCTTC.

J is TRBJ2-1 and V is TRBV5-1, with 10 bases identical to TRBD2. J lost 10 bases, V lost 4 bases, and 5 bases had no gene match. CDR3 length: 13 amino acids. Germline V gives CDR1 SGHRS, CDR2 YFSETQ. The CDR3 loop reads CASSQGTSEEQFF. The CDR3 nucleotides read TGCGCCAGCAGCCAGGGGACTAGCGAAGAGCAGTTCTTC.

V is TRBV7-9 and J is TRBJ2-1, with D possibly TRBD2 on 6 matching bases. The length of the CDR3 is 17 residues. The V end was cut by 1 base, the J end by 0 bases, with 13 bases between. The germline CDR1 and CDR2 sequences are SEHNR and FQNEAQ (reference sequence). CDR3 DNA: TGTGCCAGCAGCTTAGGGAGGTCCGGGGGCTCCTACAATGAGCAGTTCTTC. Translating gives CASSLGRSGGSYNEQFF.

This rearrangement joins TRBV7-2 to TRBJ1-2; no firm D call. V was shortened by 5 bases and J by 4 bases, with 11 bases between the two germline ends. Germline values: CDR1 SGHTA, CDR2 FQGNSA. The CDR3 contains 13 residues. The CDR3 spells CASSREEVYGYTF. For the CDR3, the DNA is TGTGCCAGCAGCCGTGAGGAGGTCTATGGCTACACCTTC.

The genes are TRBV10-2 and TRBJ1-4; 7 nucleotides match TRBD1. Losses at the gene ends were 3 bases for V and 7 bases for J; bases not matched to a gene: 11. The germline CDR1 and CDR2 sequences are WSHSY and SAAADI. This CDR3 is built from 16 residues. CDR3 nucleotides: TGCGCCAGCAGTGATTCAGGGGGGGCGCGTGGTGAAAAACTGTTTTTT. It specifies CASSDSGGARGEKLFF.

The rearrangement links TRBV6-5 to TRBJ2-3, with D unclear. Trimming removed 4 bases at V and 0 bases at J, with 11 bases between. The CDR3 has 15 residues. From germline, CDR1 is MNHEY and CDR2 SVGAGI. The CDR3 reads CASSSIGRSTDTQYF. DNA for the CDR3: TGTGCCAGCAGTTCCATAGGGCGGAGCACAGATACGCAGTATTTT.

The rearrangement uses TRBV19 and TRBJ1-1, with D unresolved. V lost 5 bases, J lost 6 bases, and 13 bases lay in between. CDR1 is LNHDA, CDR2 SQIVND, per germline (reference sequence). The CDR3 has 13 amino acids. CDR3 residues: CASSESVKAEAFF. The CDR3 nucleotides read TGTGCCAGTAGTGAATCTGTTAAGGCTGAAGCTTTCTTT.

This sequence joins TRBV15 and TRBJ1-1, with 7 bases fitting TRBD1. CDR1 and CDR2 (germline): LNHNV, YYDKDF (reference sequence). J lost 2 bases, V lost 4 bases, and 4 bases had no gene match. This CDR3 is built from 14 residues. The CDR3 DNA follows: TGTGCCACCAGCAAGACAGGGACTAACACTGAAGCTTTCTTT. It yields the protein CATSKTGTNTEAFF.

The chain has TRBV7-9 and TRBJ1-6, with D hard to call. The CDR3 has 17 amino acids. V lost 3 bases to trimming and J lost 9 bases, with 21 bases between them. Germline CDR1 SEHNR, CDR2 FQNEAQ (reference sequence). The CDR3 reads CASSFLQSGPIGSPLHF. In nucleotides, the CDR3 is TGTGCCAGCAGCTTTTTACAGTCTGGCCCTATAGGTTCACCCCTCCACTTT.

The chain links TRBV27 to TRBJ2-1; 8 nucleotides line up with TRBD2. Germline-derived CDR1 and CDR2 are MNHEY and SMNVEV (reference sequence). V dropped 6 bases and J dropped 3; count of bases not matched to a gene: 7. This CDR3 contains 15 residues. The CDR3 spells CASRRVAGLYNEQFF. In DNA form, the CDR3 reads TGTGCCAGCAGGAGAGTAGCGGGGCTCTACAATGAGCAGTTCTTC.

The chain carries TRBV6-5 and TRBJ1-1; D possibly corresponds to TRBD1 (6 bases). CDR1 is MNHEY, CDR2 SVGAGI, per germline. CDR3 length: 13 amino acids. The V end was cut by 6 bases, the J end by 4 bases, with 12 bases between. CDR3 amino acids: CASRGIGGTEAFF. The CDR3 DNA reads as TGTGCCAGCAGAGGCATAGGGGGCACTGAAGCTTTCTTT.

The V call is TRBV7-2, the J call TRBJ1-1; no definite D call. The CDR3 runs to 12 residues. Per the germline V gene, CDR1 is SGHTA and CDR2 is FQGNSA. Trimming took off 5 bases at V and 8 bases at J, with 12 bases between the two ends. The CDR3 protein is CASSLTPGEAFF. The CDR3 DNA reads TGTGCCAGCAGCCTAACCCCTGGGGAAGCTTTCTTT.

This chain joins TRBV6-4 and TRBJ2-2; D gene ambiguous. V lost 4 bases, J lost 4 bases, and 10 bases lay in between. The length of the CDR3 is 14 residues. Germline CDR1 reads MRHNA; CDR2 reads SNTAGT. The CDR3 reads CASSVLPGTGELFF. The CDR3 DNA sequence: TGTGCCAGCAGTGTCCTCCCCGGCACCGGGGAGCTGTTTTTT.

The chain employs TRBV2 and TRBJ1-6, with D tentatively TRBD1 (5 bases). V was clipped by 1 base and J by 10 bases, with 14 bases between them. In germline, CDR1 is SNHLY, CDR2 FYNNEI. This CDR3 region has 15 residues. This CDR3 is CASSEDGGSGSPLHF. The DNA of the CDR3 is TGTGCCAGCAGTGAAGATGGGGGTTCGGGATCACCCCTCCACTTT.

The chain has TRBV6-5 and TRBJ2-7; TRBD2 matches 7 bases. J lost 1 base, V lost 0 bases, and 6 bases had no gene match. The germline V gene has CDR1 MNHEY and CDR2 SVGAGI. The CDR3 runs 16 residues. CDR3 in amino acids: CASSYSLAETSYEQYF. The CDR3 region has the DNA TGTGCCAGCAGTTACTCCCTAGCGGAGACTTCCTACGAGCAGTACTTC.

The chain joins TRBV2 to TRBJ1-2, with a possible D match to TRBD1 (5 bases). Trimming stripped 6 bases from V and 7 bases from J, with 21 bases between. Germline V CDR1 and CDR2: SNHLY, FYNNEI. CDR3 length equals 15 residues. For the CDR3, the DNA is TGTGCCAGCAGGGGGGACGCGCCAGTGAGGGGTGGCTACACCTTC. This encodes CASRGDAPVRGGYTF.

The V call is TRBV7-3, the J call TRBJ2-2; 12 nucleotides agree with TRBD2. The length of the CDR3 is 17 residues. V trimming: 5 bases; J trimming: 1 base; junction bases outside the gene matches: 5. CDR1 and CDR2 (germline): SGHTA, FQGTGA. CDR3 sequence (DNA): TGTGCCAGCAGCCCAGGACTAGCGGGACTGAACACCGGGGAGCTGTTTTTT. It encodes CASSPGLAGLNTGELFF.

The rearrangement joins TRBV10-3 to TRBJ1-1, with D perhaps matching TRBD1 (6 bases). Germline values: CDR1 ENHRY, CDR2 SYGVKD. Trimming took 9 bases from V and 0 from J, leaving 14 bases between them. CDR3 size: 14 residues. The DNA for the CDR3 is TGTGCCATTGCGGACAGCCTAATGAACACTGAAGCTTTCTTT. Translated, it gives CAIADSLMNTEAFF.

The CDR3, as DNA: TGTGCCAGCAGTTCCAGACTAGCGGGAGGTTCAAGGAATGAGCAGTTCTTC. Amino acid sequence: CASSSRLAGGSRNEQFF. The rearrangement joins TRBV6-2 or TRBV6-3 to TRBJ2-1; TRBD2 agrees at 13 bases. CDR3 length: 17 amino acids. V gave up 4 bases and J gave up 7 bases; unmatched junction bases: 10. Germline V lookup: CDR1 MNHEY, CDR2 SVGEGT.

The chain couples TRBV18 to TRBJ1-1; D remains unclear. The V and J ends lost 6 bases and 5 bases respectively, with 19 bases between them. From germline, CDR1 is KGHSH and CDR2 LQKENI. The CDR3 loop spans 15 amino acids. The chain's CDR3 is CASSLPFAGRTEAFF. CDR3 nucleotide sequence: TGTGCCAGCTCCCTCCCCTTCGCCGGGAGGACTGAAGCTTTCTTT.

V and J are TRBV18 and TRBJ1-5, with D uncertain. The CDR3 covers 15 residues. Germline V gives CDR1 KGHSH, CDR2 LQKENI. V dropped 3 bases and J dropped 8 bases, with 17 bases sitting between them. CDR3 residues: CASSPQPSEVEPQHF. The CDR3, as DNA: TGTGCCAGCTCACCCCAACCCAGCGAGGTCGAGCCCCAGCATTTT.

The chain employs TRBV3-1 (or the pseudogene TRBV3-2) and TRBJ2-5, with unresolved D. Trimming left V 2 bases short and J 2 bases short, with 6 bases between. Germline-derived CDR1 and CDR2 are LGHDT and YNNKEL (reference sequence). CDR3 length equals 13 residues. This CDR3 reads CASSQMVQETQYF. As DNA, the CDR3 is TGTGCCAGCAGCCAAATGGTTCAAGAGACCCAGTACTTC.

The chain joins TRBV30 to TRBJ1-5; tentatively, D is TRBD1 (6 bases). The CDR3 is made up of 16 amino acids. Trimming took off 1 base at V and 2 bases at J, with 15 bases between the two ends. Per the germline V gene, CDR1 is GTSNPN and CDR2 is SVGIG (reference sequence). CDR3 bases: TGTGCCTGGAGTGGGGGGGCTCCGGGAGGCAATCAGCCCCAGCATTTT. It translates to CAWSGGAPGGNQPQHF.

The V call is TRBV30, the J call TRBJ1-3; a possible D gene is TRBD1 (5 bases). The V end was cut by 2 bases, the J end by 0 bases, with 8 bases between. The CDR3 is made up of 14 amino acids. CDR1 GTSNPN and CDR2 SVGIG come from the germline V gene (reference sequence). This CDR3 reads CAWSTGSSGNTIYF. CDR3 coding DNA: TGTGCCTGGAGTACAGGTAGCTCTGGAAACACCATATATTTT.

This clone was seen only once. The chain joins TRBV27 to TRBJ2-6; tentative D call: TRBD1 (5 bases). The CDR3 extends over 16 amino acids. V shed 6 bases and J shed 0 bases, with 12 bases lying between them. Germline CDR1 reads MNHEY; CDR2 reads SMNVEV (reference sequence). The CDR3 sequence: CASSLDRSSGANVLTF. CDR3 nucleotides: TGTGCCAGCAGCCTTGACAGATCCTCTGGGGCCAACGTCCTGACTTTC.